This T cell receptor (beta chain) stems from a study of blood T cell repertoires in COVID-19. Study-wide context: Material from acute and convalescent COVID-19 was sourced from the United States, Italy and Spain.

The V gene's germline CDR1 is SGHVS and CDR2 FNYEAQ. The junction had 2 bases not matched to a gene; V was cut back by 0 bases and J by 0 bases. The CDR3 totals 17 residues. Participants spanned ages roughly 18 to 95 years and resided in roughly 26 US areas. Two consecutive negative NP/OP PCR tests, clearance, or resolved symptoms defined Cohort 3 recovery. Original analysis: The assay estimated nucleated cells by amplifying reference gene primers. TCRdb's copy holds only in-frame clones and misses some; the assay was immunoSEQ multiplex PCR. V and J calls and clone size are as listed in that table; D and trimming were resolved from the DNA. The sample has around 230,000 clones, 70% to 85% seen once.

This chain connects TRBV7-6 to TRBJ2-5, with 12 nucleotides matching TRBD2. The sequenced sample consisted of PBMCs or T cells enriched from blood (not recorded which). This receptor was taken from a man aged 35-49 years who had recovered from COVID-19. CDR3 in DNA: TGTGCCAGCAGCTTAGCGCGGACTAGCGGGAACCAAGAGACCCAGTACTTC. It is translated as CASSLARTSGNQETQYF.